The subject of this entry is one T cell receptor beta chain. The data belong to a study of shared clonotypes between healthy human individuals. The CDR3 covers 15 residues. Trimming took off 2 bases at V and 0 bases at J, with 10 bases between the two ends. Germline-derived CDR1 and CDR2 are MDHEN and SYDVKM. Some clones are missing from TCRdb's copy, which holds only in-frame ones; the method was immunoSEQ multiplex PCR. The repertoire holds approximately 340,000 clones, with over 70% as singletons. This receptor was taken from a man aged 30-40 years in good health. The chain couples TRBV28 to TRBJ1-2; D uncertain. Sequenced: memory CD4+ T cells sorted from blood. Subset given: CD45RA-negative fraction. CDR3 protein: CASSLQRRPNYGYTF. CDR3 sequence (DNA): TGTGCCAGCAGTTTACAACGACGGCCTAACTATGGCTACACCTTC.